These T cell receptor beta chains were read from a single sample in a study of CD8 T cells in ankylosing spondylitis. Each CDR3 protein is one row after TCRdb ran MiXCR on the 5' RACE reads. The sample has fewer than 550,000 distinct CDR3 sequences; less than 6% are singletons. The sample was blood, either unsorted or a sorted T cell fraction (not recorded which). The receptors derive from a male donor with ankylosing spondylitis. Both conserved end residues are part of each CDR3. The order of the fields is V gene, J gene, CDR3 protein.

>TRBV9|TRBJ2-7
CASSPTGGSSYEQYF
>TRBV6-2/TRBV6-3|TRBJ1-1
CASTKAGWHTEAFF
>TRBV20-1|TRBJ2-5
CSARDSYMETQYF
>TRBV7-9|TRBJ1-5
CASSFQQNQPQHF
>TRBV19|TRBJ2-1
CASSIDPGGGSYNEQFF
>TRBV20-1|TRBJ1-3
CSAIQMTQNTIYF
>TRBV12-3/TRBV12-4|TRBJ2-2
CASRPGQAITGELFF
>TRBV27|TRBJ2-6
CASSPDGANVLTF
>TRBV20-1|TRBJ1-2
CSAARGGGYTF
>TRBV27|TRBJ2-7
CASRTGGDEQYF
>TRBV5-1|TRBJ2-1
CASSLEGFNNEQFF
>TRBV7-9|TRBJ2-7
CASNHRGEGVNEQYF
>TRBV15|TRBJ2-5
CATSSPLGVRETQYF
>TRBV2|TRBJ1-2
CASREGQTGYTF
>TRBV24-1|TRBJ1-5
CATSAPGQDSNQPQHF
>TRBV6-6|TRBJ2-1
CASISPLHEQFF
>TRBV13|TRBJ2-3
CASSLTGANTDTQYF
>TRBV24-1|TRBJ2-5
CATSDPRRDQETQYF
>TRBV5-1|TRBJ1-2
CASSREGTDYGYTF
>TRBV6-2/TRBV6-3|TRBJ2-7
CASRYQPYEQYF
>TRBV27|TRBJ1-2
CASRGQDYGYTF
>TRBV7-9|TRBJ1-4
CASSFGWQTNEKLFF
>TRBV6-1|TRBJ2-1
CASRMQNSYNEQFF
>TRBV20-1|TRBJ2-1
CSARDKGSRFF
>TRBV9|TRBJ2-1
CASSVVVSGAYNEQFF
>TRBV9|TRBJ2-3
CASSVDPSGAPLGGTDTQYF
>TRBV7-9|TRBJ1-2
CASSSLLGGTDHGYTF
>TRBV7-9|TRBJ1-2
CASRSSPVSYGYTF
>TRBV7-9|TRBJ2-7
CASSLESGGAYEQYF
>TRBV7-9|TRBJ2-2
CASSLDRVAGELFF
>TRBV5-1|TRBJ2-7
CASSSTGTPTVEQYF
>TRBV5-5|TRBJ2-3
CASGPVPSDTQYF
>TRBV20-1|TRBJ2-7
CSANSDPTYEQYF
>TRBV10-3|TRBJ2-5
CAISGGREETQYF
>TRBV20-1|TRBJ2-3
CSARDSGGTDTQYF
>TRBV28|TRBJ2-3
CASSLRATDTQYF
>TRBV6-1|TRBJ1-4
CASSPGTDPTNEKLFF
>TRBV6-1|TRBJ2-3
CASSPLGGGGTDTQYF
>TRBV5-1|TRBJ2-7
CASSREGSGFPYEQYF
>TRBV28|TRBJ1-2
CASSPAGGYGYTF
>TRBV2|TRBJ1-1
CASSEEGTEAFF
>TRBV7-2|TRBJ2-3
CASTRGGGTDTQYF
>TRBV7-9|TRBJ1-2
CASSLGRPIDAYGYTF
>TRBV5-1|TRBJ2-1
CASTSSGSSYNEQFF
>TRBV5-1|TRBJ1-5
CASSLGDGNQPQHF
>TRBV12-3/TRBV12-4|TRBJ1-6
CASSGRNYNSPLHF
>TRBV20-1|TRBJ2-3
CSARLVTDTQYF
>TRBV10-2|TRBJ1-2
CASSEPDAGVYGYTF
>TRBV7-3|TRBJ1-1
CASSLTHLNTEAFF
>TRBV29-1|TRBJ2-5
CSVERGQETQYF
>TRBV28|TRBJ2-7
CASSLWPTRGPTYEQYF
>TRBV6-1|TRBJ1-5
CASRPGTVSYQPQHF
>TRBV11-2|TRBJ2-1
CASSFRPGLAGARRYNEQFF
>TRBV12-3/TRBV12-4|TRBJ1-3
CASRPTGIAGNTIYF
>TRBV5-1|TRBJ1-2
CASSLREGGNYGYTF
>TRBV5-1|TRBJ2-5
CASSTTGTGEETQYF
>TRBV5-1|TRBJ1-5
CASSPEKPNQPQHF